Following are 20 T cell receptor beta chains from one sample sequenced in a study of OX40 agonist ivuxolimab in advanced cancers. The table came from immunoSEQ multiplex PCR; TCRdb's copy has only in-frame clones and leaves some out. Found here are 80,000 or so clones, around nine tenths of them singletons; the top ten hold roughly 0.3%. The sample consisted of CD4+ or CD8+ T cells sorted from blood, taken in a trial of the OX40 agonist ivuxolimab. The receptor set was obtained from an adult with an advanced solid tumor such as melanoma, head and neck, liver or kidney cancer.

J is TRBJ2-3 and V is TRBV7-3; 9 nucleotides align to TRBD1. This CDR3 contains 16 residues. Germline CDR1 and CDR2: SGHTA and FQGTGA. V trimming: 3 bases; J trimming: 6 bases; junction bases outside the gene matches: 10. The CDR3: CASSLGTGSGRDTQYF. The CDR3 bases are TGTGCCAGCAGCTTGGGGACAGGGAGTGGGCGGGATACGCAGTATTTT. The entire variable domain, with the rest obtained from reference TRBV7-3 and TRBJ2-3, is as follows: GAGVSQTPSNKVTEKGKYVELRCDPISGHTALYWYRQSLGQGPEFLIYFQGTGAADDSGLPNDRFFAVRPEGSVSTLKIQRTERGDSAVYLCASSLGTGSGRDTQYFGPGTRLTVL.

The CDR3 DNA reads TGTGCCATCAGTGTTTTTTTCGCGGGAGAAAGGGATGAGCAGTTCTTC. Protein sequence: CAISVFFAGERDEQFF. The V gene is TRBV10-3, the J gene TRBJ2-1; TRBD2 matches at 7 bases. V shed 4 bases and J 8 bases; nucleotides not matched to a gene: 14. The V gene's germline CDR1 is ENHRY and CDR2 SYGVKD. The CDR3 is made up of 16 amino acids.

This clone was recorded a few times. V and J are TRBV5-4 and TRBJ1-6; TRBD1 agrees at 12 bases. There are 16 residues in the CDR3. Germline assignment: CDR1 SGHNT and CDR2 YYREEE (reference sequence). The V and J ends lost 4 bases and 8 bases, in that order; junction bases with no gene match: 7. The CDR3 region is CASSAGTGGRDSPLHF. The CDR3 region has the DNA TGTGCCAGCAGCGCCGGGACAGGGGGCAGGGATTCACCCCTCCACTTT.

This clone occurred a few times. CDR3 in amino acids: CASSEQGLDTDTQYF. The CDR3 DNA sequence: TGTGCCAGCAGTGAACAGGGATTGGACACAGATACGCAGTATTTT. This chain connects TRBV25-1 to TRBJ2-3; perhaps TRBD1 as D (5 bases). The germline V and J ends were trimmed by 2 bases and 2 bases, with 11 bases remaining between them. The CDR3 consists of 15 residues. Per the germline V gene, CDR1 is MGHDK and CDR2 is SYGVNS.

This clone appeared a single time. The CDR3 DNA reads as TGTGCCAGCAGCTTAGTAGGCGGGGGCGGCGAGCAGTACTTC. Translation: CASSLVGGGGEQYF. The V and J genes are TRBV13 and TRBJ2-7; a weak D match, TRBD2 (7 bases). Germline lookup yields CDR1 PRHDT and CDR2 FYEKMQ (reference sequence). This CDR3 spans 14 amino acids. V lost 1 base to trimming and J lost 6 bases, with 13 bases between them.

This chain links TRBV10-3 with TRBJ2-1, with D hard to call. This CDR3 comprises 15 residues. Deletions cut 0 bases from V and 1 base from J, with 7 bases between. Germline lookup yields CDR1 ENHRY and CDR2 SYGVKD. CDR3 region: CAISESADSYNEQFF. The CDR3 DNA reads as TGTGCCATCAGTGAGTCCGCGGATTCCTACAATGAGCAGTTCTTC.

The CDR3 reads CARWRDRDRGRKAFF. The CDR3, as DNA: TGTGCCAGGTGGAGAGATAGGGACAGGGGGAGGAAAGCTTTCTTT. This chain connects TRBV25-1 to TRBJ1-1, with 11 bases matching TRBD1. CDR3 length: 15 amino acids. V lost 9 bases, J lost 9 bases, and 15 bases stayed unmatched. The germline V gene has CDR1 MGHDK and CDR2 SYGVNS.

The rearrangement uses TRBV5-1 and TRBJ2-5; no clear D gene. This CDR3 has 12 residues. Per germline, CDR1 SGHRS and CDR2 YFSETQ. V was shortened by 4 bases and J by 0 bases, with 4 bases between the two germline ends. In nucleotides, the CDR3 is TGCGCCAGCAGCGCCGACCAAGAGACCCAGTACTTC. It translates to CASSADQETQYF.

The chain uses TRBV6-6 and TRBJ1-6; TRBD1 matches 8 bases. Germline V gene data show CDR1 as MNHNY and CDR2 as SVGAGI (reference sequence). The CDR3 contains 15 residues. Trimming took 6 bases from V and 10 from J; bases not matched to a gene: 11. The CDR3 protein is CASRLGQGTVSPLHF. CDR3 sequence (DNA): TGTGCCAGCAGATTAGGACAGGGTACCGTCTCACCCCTCCACTTT.

The chain couples TRBV6-5 to TRBJ2-3; D possibly corresponds to TRBD1 (6 bases). Germline V CDR1 and CDR2: MNHEY, SVGAGI. The V gene lost 6 bases and the J gene lost 2 bases, with 9 bases spanning the gap. This CDR3 region has 13 residues. CDR3 DNA sequence: TGTGCCAGCAGACAGGGTCACACAGATACGCAGTATTTT. Protein product: CASRQGHTDTQYF.

The CDR3 sequence: CASSFRRSSYNSPLHF. As DNA, the CDR3 is TGTGCCAGCAGCTTCAGAAGGAGCTCCTATAATTCACCCCTCCACTTT. V is TRBV5-6 and J is TRBJ1-6, with D hard to call. The ends were cut back, 2 bases at V and 0 bases at J, with 9 bases in the middle. The CDR3 length is 16 residues. Germline assignment: CDR1 SGHDT and CDR2 YYEEEE.

The chain combines TRBV7-9 with TRBJ2-7; D is undetermined. V dropped 5 bases and J dropped 1 base, with 9 bases sitting between them. Per the germline V gene, CDR1 is SEHNR and CDR2 is FQNEAQ (reference sequence). The CDR3 totals 13 residues. CDR3 loop: CASSPMGSYEQYF. In nucleotides, the CDR3 is TGTGCCAGCAGCCCCATGGGTTCCTACGAGCAGTACTTC.

The rearrangement joins TRBV5-1 to TRBJ1-4, with D perhaps TRBD1 (5 bases). With 0 bases removed from V and 4 bases from J, the gap between germline ends came to 7 bases. Germline loops: CDR1 SGHRS, CDR2 YFSETQ. This CDR3 comprises 14 residues. CDR3 region: CASSLGDDNEKLFF. DNA of the CDR3: TGCGCCAGCAGCTTGGGGGACGATAATGAAAAACTGTTTTTT. Together with reference TRBV5-1 and TRBJ1-4, the CDR3 gives the full variable domain: KAGVTQTPRYLIKTRGQQVTLSCSPISGHRSVSWYQQTPGQGLQFLFEYFSETQRNKGNFPGRFSGRQFSNSRSEMNVSTLELGDSALYLCASSLGDDNEKLFFGSGTQLSVL.

This clone was recorded only once. The rearrangement uses TRBV5-6 and TRBJ1-5, with 9 positions matching TRBD1. This CDR3 comprises 16 residues. J was trimmed by 4 bases and V by 4 bases; bases with no gene match: 9. CDR1 is SGHDT and CDR2 is YYEEEE in the germline V gene. The CDR3 DNA reads as TGTGCCAGCAGCATACTAGGGACAGGGAGGAATCAGCCCCAGCATTTT. Protein: CASSILGTGRNQPQHF.

The chain couples TRBV2 to TRBJ2-3; 11 bases align to TRBD1. Per the germline V gene, CDR1 is SNHLY and CDR2 is FYNNEI. V lost 7 bases and J lost 5; bases outside the gene matches: 8. The CDR3 covers 15 residues. The CDR3 DNA follows: TGTGCCAGCACTCCAGGACAGGGGGCTGGAGATACGCAGTATTTT. Translated: CASTPGQGAGDTQYF.

DNA of the CDR3: TGTGCCAGCAGCTCCCGACTAGCGGGGATCAATGAGCAGTTCTTC. It is translated as CASSSRLAGINEQFF. The J gene is TRBJ2-1, the V gene TRBV5-8, with TRBD2 matching 11 bases. The germline gives CDR1 SGHTS, CDR2 YDEGEE. V dropped 3 bases and J dropped 6; count of bases not matched to a gene: 5. This CDR3 has 15 amino acids.

The chain recombines TRBV11-2 with TRBJ2-1; 8 nucleotides line up with TRBD2. The V and J ends lost 5 bases and 4 bases, in that order; junction bases with no gene match: 4. CDR3 length: 14 amino acids. The germline V gene has CDR1 SGHAT and CDR2 FQNNGV. The DNA for the CDR3 is TGTGCCAGCAGCACGGGGGGGACTTACAATGAGCAGTTCTTC. Residues: CASSTGGTYNEQFF.

The rearrangement uses TRBV5-4 and TRBJ1-1; D gene ambiguous. V lost 4 bases and J lost 3, with 19 bases in between. The CDR3 length is 16 residues. Germline V gene lookup returns CDR1 SGHNT and CDR2 YYREEE (reference sequence). CDR3 residues: CASSRLGNRKYTEAFF. In DNA form, the CDR3 reads TGTGCCAGCAGCCGCCTTGGGAACAGAAAATACACTGAAGCTTTCTTT.

This rearrangement joins TRBV7-3 to TRBJ2-5, with D possibly being TRBD2 (6 bases). Germline V lookup: CDR1 SGHTA, CDR2 FQGTGA. The V end was cut by 4 bases, the J end by 0 bases, with 12 bases between. This CDR3 spans 15 amino acids. The CDR3 here is CASSYRGTYQETQYF. Here the CDR3 DNA reads TGTGCCAGCAGCTACCGCGGGACGTACCAAGAGACCCAGTACTTC.

The chain has TRBV5-1 and TRBJ2-1, with D possibly matching TRBD2 (5 bases). The CDR3 runs to 15 residues. V dropped 4 bases and J dropped 3 bases, with 14 bases sitting between them. Looked up from germline, CDR1 is SGHRS and CDR2 is YFSETQ. DNA of the CDR3: TGCGCCAGCAGCGTACACCGGGATAGCTACAATGAGCAGTTCTTC. This encodes CASSVHRDSYNEQFF.